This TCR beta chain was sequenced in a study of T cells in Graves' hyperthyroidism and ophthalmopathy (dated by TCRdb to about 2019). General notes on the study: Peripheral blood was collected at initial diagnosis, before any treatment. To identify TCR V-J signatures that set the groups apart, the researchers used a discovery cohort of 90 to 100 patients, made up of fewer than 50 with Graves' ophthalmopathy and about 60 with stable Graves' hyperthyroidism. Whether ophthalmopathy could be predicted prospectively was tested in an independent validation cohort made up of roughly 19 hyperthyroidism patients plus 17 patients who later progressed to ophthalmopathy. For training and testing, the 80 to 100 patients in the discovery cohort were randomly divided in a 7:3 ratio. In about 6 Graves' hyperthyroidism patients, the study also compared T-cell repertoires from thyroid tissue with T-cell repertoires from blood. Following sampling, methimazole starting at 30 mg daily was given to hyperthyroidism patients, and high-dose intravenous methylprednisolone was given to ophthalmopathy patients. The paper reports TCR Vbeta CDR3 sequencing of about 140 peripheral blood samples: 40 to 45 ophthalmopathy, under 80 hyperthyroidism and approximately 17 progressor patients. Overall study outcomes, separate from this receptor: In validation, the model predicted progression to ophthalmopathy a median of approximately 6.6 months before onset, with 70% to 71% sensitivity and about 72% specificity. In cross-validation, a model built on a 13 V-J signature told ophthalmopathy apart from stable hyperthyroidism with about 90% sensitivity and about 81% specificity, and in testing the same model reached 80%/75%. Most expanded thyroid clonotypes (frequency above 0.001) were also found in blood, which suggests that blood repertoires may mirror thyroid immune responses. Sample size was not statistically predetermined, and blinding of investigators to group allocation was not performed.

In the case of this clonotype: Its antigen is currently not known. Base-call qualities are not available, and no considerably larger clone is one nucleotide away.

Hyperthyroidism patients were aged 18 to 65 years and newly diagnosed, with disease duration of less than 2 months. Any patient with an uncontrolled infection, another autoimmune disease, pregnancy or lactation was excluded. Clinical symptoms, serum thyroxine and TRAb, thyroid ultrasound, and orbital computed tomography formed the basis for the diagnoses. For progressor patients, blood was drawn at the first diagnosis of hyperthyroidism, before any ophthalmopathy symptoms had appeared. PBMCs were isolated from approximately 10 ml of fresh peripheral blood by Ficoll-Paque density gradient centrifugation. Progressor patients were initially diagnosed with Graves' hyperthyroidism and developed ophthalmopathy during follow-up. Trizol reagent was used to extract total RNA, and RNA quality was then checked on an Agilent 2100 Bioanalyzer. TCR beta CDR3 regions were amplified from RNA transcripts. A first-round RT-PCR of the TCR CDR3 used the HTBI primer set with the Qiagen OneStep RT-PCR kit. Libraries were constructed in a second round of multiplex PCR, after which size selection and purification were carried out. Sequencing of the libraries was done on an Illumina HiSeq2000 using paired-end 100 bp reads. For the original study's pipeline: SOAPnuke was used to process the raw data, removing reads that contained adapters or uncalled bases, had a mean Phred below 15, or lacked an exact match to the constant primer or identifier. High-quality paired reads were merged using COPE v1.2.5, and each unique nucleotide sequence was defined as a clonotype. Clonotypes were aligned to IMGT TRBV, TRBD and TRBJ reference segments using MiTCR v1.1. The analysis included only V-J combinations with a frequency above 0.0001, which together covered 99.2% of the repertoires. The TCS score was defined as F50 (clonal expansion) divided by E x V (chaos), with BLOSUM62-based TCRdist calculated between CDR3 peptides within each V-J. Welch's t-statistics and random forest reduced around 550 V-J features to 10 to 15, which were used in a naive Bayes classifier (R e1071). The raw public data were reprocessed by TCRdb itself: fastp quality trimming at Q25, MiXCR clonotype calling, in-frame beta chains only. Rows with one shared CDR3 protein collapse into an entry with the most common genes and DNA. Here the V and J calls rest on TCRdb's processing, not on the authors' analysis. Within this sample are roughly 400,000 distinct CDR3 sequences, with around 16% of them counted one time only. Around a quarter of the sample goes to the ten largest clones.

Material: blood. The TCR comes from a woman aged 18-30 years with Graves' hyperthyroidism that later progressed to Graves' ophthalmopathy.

The CDR3 reads CAISDSGGAKSGELFF. Here is the DNA: TGTGCCATCAGCGACTCAGGGGGCGCGAAATCCGGGGAGCTGTTTTTT. Here the chain combines TRBV10-3 and TRBJ2-2, and TRBD1 aligns with 8 junction nucleotides. Via the germline V gene, CDR1 is ENHRY and CDR2 SYGVKD. Germline trimming: 6 bases from V, 6 bases from J; junction bases outside gene matches: 12. The CDR3 numbers 16 residues from cysteine through phenylalanine. CDR3 DNA only is kept here, 48 bases in frame from base 1.